This TCR beta chain was sequenced during a study of blood T cell repertoires in COVID-19. For the study at large: The United States, Italy and Spain supplied acute and convalescent COVID-19 samples.

The CDR3 sequence is 13 residues long. Germline V gene lookup returns CDR1 SGHRS and CDR2 YFSETQ. The ends lost 2 bases at V and 7 bases at J; junction bases unmatched: 2. Original data processing: Nucleated cell number was recorded as an estimate derived from reference gene primer amplification. This table comes from immunoSEQ multiplex PCR, and its TCRdb copy is limited to in-frame clones, with some not included. V, J and clone size derive from that table, while D and trimming were established from the DNA sequence. The sample consists of roughly 370,000 clones, approximately 90% of them appearing once.

The sample consisted of PBMCs or T cells enriched from blood (not recorded which). The sequence came from a woman aged 50 to 65 who had recovered from COVID-19. V and J are TRBV5-1 and TRBJ1-4, with 7 bases that match TRBD1. The CDR3 protein is CASSLQGTEKLFF. The CDR3 DNA sequence: TGCGCCAGCAGCTTACAGGGGACTGAAAAACTGTTTTTT.